This TCR beta chain was retrieved from a study of blood T cell repertoires in COVID-19. Looking at the study overall: The United States, Italy and Spain supplied acute and convalescent COVID-19 samples. PBMCs, B-cell-depleted T cells, or T cells provided the cDNA or gDNA that made up the material.

The germline gives CDR1 SNHLY, CDR2 FYNNEI. V gave up 1 base and J gave up 2 bases; unmatched junction bases: 5. There are 16 residues in the CDR3. Methods used by the authors: Nucleated cell counts were estimated from reference gene primer amplification. Repertoires were generated with immunoSEQ multiplex PCR, while TCRdb's copy carries only in-frame clones and drops some. V and J calls and clone size are as listed in that table; D and trimming were resolved from the DNA. The data show 55,000 to 90,000 clones, approximately 89% seen once. The receptor was isolated from a woman between 55 and 75 years old with acute or convalescent COVID-19. Sequences were obtained from peripheral blood. The chain has TRBV2 and TRBJ1-3; 7 bases align to TRBD1. CDR3 DNA sequence: TGTGCCAGCAGTGAAGGATTAACAGGGGCTGGAAACACCATATATTTT. Its protein product is CASSEGLTGAGNTIYF. The full variable domain, in which reference TRBV2 and TRBJ1-3 provide the parts outside the CDR3, is EPEVTQTPSHQVTQMGQEVILRCVPISNHLYFYWYRQILGQKVEFLVSFYNNEISEKSEIFDDQFSVERPDGSNFTLKIRSTKLEDSAMYFCASSEGLTGAGNTIYFGEGSWLTVV.